This TCR beta chain is from a study of early T cells in non-severe SARS-CoV-2 infection. The overall study: Chains from this unsorted whole-blood bulk RNA could not be paired. Study conclusions and caveats: Private and CD4 specificities were missed by VDJdb matching, which favored anti-spike CD8 responses.

Unique molecular identifiers (one per individual cDNA molecule) were attached. TCRdb re-derived calls from the 5' RACE reads in MiXCR, one entry per CDR3 protein. The sample contains approximately 69,000 distinct CDR3 sequences, approximately 10% of which appear only once. A few counts support this clonotype. Its antigen is not identified. Germline V gives CDR1 MNHEY, CDR2 SVGAGI. This CDR3 is built from 16 residues. The V segment lost 2 bases and the J segment 6 bases; nucleotides outside the gene matches: 11. The chain combines TRBV6-5 with TRBJ2-7, with TRBD2 matching 9 bases. The receptor's source is an adult who was a healthcare worker with PCR-confirmed SARS-CoV-2 infection or an uninfected control (not recorded which). Material for sequencing was whole blood. CDR3 DNA sequence: TGTGCCAGCAGTTACCGCCAGGCGGGAGGGCCGTTCGAGCAGTACTTC. This gives the protein CASSYRQAGGPFEQYF.